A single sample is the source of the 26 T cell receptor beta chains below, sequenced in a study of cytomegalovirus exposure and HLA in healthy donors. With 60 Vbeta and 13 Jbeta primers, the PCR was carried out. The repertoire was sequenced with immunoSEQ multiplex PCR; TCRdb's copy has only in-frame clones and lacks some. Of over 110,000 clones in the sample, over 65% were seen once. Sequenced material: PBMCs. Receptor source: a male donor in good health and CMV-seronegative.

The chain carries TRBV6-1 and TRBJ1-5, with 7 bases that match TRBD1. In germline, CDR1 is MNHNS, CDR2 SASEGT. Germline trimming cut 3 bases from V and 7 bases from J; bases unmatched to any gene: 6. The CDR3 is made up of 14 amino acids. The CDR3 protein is CASSDQGGAQPQHF. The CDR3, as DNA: TGTGCCAGCAGTGATCAAGGGGGCGCACAGCCCCAGCATTTT.

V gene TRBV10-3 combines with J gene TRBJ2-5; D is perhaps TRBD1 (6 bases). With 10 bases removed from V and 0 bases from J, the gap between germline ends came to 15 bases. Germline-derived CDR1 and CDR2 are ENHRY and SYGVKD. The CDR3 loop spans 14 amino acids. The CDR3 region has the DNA TGTGCCACCCATGAGGGGGACCACCAAGAGACCCAGTACTTC. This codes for CATHEGDHQETQYF.

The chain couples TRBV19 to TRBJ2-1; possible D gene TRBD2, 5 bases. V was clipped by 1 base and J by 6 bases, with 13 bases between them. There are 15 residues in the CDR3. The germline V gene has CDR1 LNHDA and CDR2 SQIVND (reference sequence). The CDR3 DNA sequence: TGTGCCAGTAGTATAGGGACTGCTCCTAGCAATGAGCAGTTCTTC. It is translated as CASSIGTAPSNEQFF.

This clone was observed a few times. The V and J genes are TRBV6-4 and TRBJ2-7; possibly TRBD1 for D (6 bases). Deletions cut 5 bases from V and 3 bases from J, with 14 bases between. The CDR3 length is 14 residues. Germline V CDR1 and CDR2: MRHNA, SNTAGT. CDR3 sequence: CASSYEQGIYEQYF. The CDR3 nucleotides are TGTGCCAGCAGTTACGAACAGGGCATCTACGAGCAGTACTTC.

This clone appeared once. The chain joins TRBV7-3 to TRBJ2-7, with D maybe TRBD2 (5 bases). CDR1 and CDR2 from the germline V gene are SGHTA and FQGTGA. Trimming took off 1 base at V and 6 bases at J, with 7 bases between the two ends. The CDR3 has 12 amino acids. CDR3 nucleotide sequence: TGTGCCAGCAGCTTAAGAGGGCGCGAGCAGTACTTC. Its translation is CASSLRGREQYF. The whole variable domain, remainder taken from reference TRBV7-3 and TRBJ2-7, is GAGVSQTPSNKVTEKGKYVELRCDPISGHTALYWYRQSLGQGPEFLIYFQGTGAADDSGLPNDRFFAVRPEGSVSTLKIQRTERGDSAVYLCASSLRGREQYFGPGTRLTVT.

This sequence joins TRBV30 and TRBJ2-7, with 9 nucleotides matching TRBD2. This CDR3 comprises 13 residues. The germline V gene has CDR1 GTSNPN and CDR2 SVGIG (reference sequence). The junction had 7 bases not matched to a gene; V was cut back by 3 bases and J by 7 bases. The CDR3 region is CAWREAGGGEQYF. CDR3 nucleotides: TGTGCCTGGAGAGAAGCGGGAGGAGGTGAGCAGTACTTC.

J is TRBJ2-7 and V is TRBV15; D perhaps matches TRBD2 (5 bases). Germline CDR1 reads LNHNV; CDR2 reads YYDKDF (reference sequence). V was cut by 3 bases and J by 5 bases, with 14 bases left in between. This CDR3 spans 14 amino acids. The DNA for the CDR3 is TGTGCCACCAGCAGGGACTTCTTTAACCACGAGCAGTACTTC. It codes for CATSRDFFNHEQYF.

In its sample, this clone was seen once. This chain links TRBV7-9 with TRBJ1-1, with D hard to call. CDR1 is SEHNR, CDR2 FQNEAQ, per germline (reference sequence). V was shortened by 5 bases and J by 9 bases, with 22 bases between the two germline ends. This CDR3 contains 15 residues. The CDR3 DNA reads TGTGCCAGCAGCCGCTGGGGTGACGGGAAAGGCAAAGCTTTCTTT. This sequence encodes CASSRWGDGKGKAFF.

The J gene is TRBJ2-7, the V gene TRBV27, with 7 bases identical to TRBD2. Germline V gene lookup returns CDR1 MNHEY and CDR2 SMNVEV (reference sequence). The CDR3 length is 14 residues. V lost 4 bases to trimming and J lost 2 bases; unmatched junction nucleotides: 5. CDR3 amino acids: CASSSGLVAYEQYF. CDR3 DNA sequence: TGTGCCAGCAGTTCAGGACTAGTAGCCTACGAGCAGTACTTC.

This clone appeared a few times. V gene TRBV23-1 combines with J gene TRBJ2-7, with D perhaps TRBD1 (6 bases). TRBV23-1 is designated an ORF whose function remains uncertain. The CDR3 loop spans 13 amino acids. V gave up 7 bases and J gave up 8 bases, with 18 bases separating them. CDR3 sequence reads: CASNGQPQAKQYF. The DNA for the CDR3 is TGCGCCAGCAATGGACAGCCCCAGGCAAAGCAGTACTTC.

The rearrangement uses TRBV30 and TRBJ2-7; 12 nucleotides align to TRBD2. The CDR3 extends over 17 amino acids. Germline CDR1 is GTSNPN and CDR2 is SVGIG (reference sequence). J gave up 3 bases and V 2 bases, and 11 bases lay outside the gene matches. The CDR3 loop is CAWSNHRTSGTLYEQYF. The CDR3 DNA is TGTGCCTGGAGTAACCACCGGACTAGCGGGACTCTCTACGAGCAGTACTTC.

The CDR3 region has the DNA TGTGCCAGCGGGACTTTGGGGACGGTTGCTTATCAGCCCCAGCATTTT. Residues: CASGTLGTVAYQPQHF. V usage is TRBV28 and J usage is TRBJ1-5; perhaps TRBD1 as D (5 bases). This CDR3 is 16 amino acids long. V lost 8 bases, J lost 5 bases, and 22 bases lay in between. Germline assignment: CDR1 MDHEN and CDR2 SYDVKM.

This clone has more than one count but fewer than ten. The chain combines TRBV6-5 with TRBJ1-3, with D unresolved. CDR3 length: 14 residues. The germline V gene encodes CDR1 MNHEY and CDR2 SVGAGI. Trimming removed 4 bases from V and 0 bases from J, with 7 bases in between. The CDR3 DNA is TGTGCCAGCAGTTTCGAGGGCTCTGGAAACACCATATATTTT. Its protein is CASSFEGSGNTIYF.

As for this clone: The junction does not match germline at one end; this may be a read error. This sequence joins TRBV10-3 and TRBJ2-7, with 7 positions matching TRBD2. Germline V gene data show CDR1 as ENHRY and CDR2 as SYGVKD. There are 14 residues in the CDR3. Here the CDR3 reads CAISAGGRESGGNF. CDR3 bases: TGTGCCATCAGCGCAGGCGGGCGGGAGTCTGGCGGGAACTTC.

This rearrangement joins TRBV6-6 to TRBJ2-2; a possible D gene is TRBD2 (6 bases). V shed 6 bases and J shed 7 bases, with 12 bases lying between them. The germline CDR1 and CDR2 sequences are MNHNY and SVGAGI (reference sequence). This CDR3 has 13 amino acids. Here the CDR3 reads CASRQAEGGELFF. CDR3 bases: TGTGCCAGCAGACAGGCGGAGGGCGGGGAGCTGTTTTTT.

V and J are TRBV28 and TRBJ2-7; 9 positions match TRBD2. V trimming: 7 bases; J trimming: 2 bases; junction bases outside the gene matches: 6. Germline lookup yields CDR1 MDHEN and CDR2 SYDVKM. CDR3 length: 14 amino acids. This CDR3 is CASNLAGYAYEQYF. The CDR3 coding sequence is TGTGCCAGCAACCTAGCGGGATACGCCTACGAGCAGTACTTC.

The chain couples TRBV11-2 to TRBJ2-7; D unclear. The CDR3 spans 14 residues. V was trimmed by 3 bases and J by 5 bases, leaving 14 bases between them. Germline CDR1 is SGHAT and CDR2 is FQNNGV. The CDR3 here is CASSLEWSSHEQYF. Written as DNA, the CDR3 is TGTGCCAGCAGCTTGGAGTGGAGCAGCCACGAGCAGTACTTC. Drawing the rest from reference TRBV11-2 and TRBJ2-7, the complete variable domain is EAGVAQSPRYKIIEKRQSVAFWCNPISGHATLYWYQQILGQGPKLLIQFQNNGVVDDSQLPKDRFSAERLKGVDSTLKIQPAKLEDSAVYLCASSLEWSSHEQYFGPGTRLTVT.

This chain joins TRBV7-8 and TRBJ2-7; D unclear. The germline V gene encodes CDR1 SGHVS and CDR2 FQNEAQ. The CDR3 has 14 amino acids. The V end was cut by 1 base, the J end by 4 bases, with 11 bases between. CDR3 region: CASSLGQVGYEQYF. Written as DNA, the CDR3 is TGTGCCAGCAGCTTAGGTCAGGTTGGGTACGAGCAGTACTTC. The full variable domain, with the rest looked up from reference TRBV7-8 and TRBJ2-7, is GAGVSQSPRYKVAKRGQDVALRCDPISGHVSLFWYQQALGQGPEFLTYFQNEAQLDKSGLPSDRFFAERPEGSVSTLKIQRTQQEDSAVYLCASSLGQVGYEQYFGPGTRLTVT.

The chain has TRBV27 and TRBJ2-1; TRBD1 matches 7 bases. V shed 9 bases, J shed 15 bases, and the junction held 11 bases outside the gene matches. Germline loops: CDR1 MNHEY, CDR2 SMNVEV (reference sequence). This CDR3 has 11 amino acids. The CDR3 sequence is CASRTGEGSFF. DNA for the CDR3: TGTGCCAGTCGTACAGGGGAAGGCTCGTTCTTC.

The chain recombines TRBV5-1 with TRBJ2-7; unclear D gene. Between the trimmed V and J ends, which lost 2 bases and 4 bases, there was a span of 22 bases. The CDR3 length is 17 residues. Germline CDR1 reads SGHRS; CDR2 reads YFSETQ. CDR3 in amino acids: CASSLSLRRPTPYEQYF. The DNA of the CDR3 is TGCGCCAGCAGCTTAAGTTTGCGGAGACCTACCCCATACGAGCAGTACTTC.

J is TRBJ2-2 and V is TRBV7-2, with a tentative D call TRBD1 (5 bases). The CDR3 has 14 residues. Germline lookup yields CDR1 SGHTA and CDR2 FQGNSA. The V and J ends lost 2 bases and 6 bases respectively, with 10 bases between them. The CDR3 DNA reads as TGTGCCAGCAGCTTATGGGGCGAGCCCGGGGAGCTGTTTTTT. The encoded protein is CASSLWGEPGELFF. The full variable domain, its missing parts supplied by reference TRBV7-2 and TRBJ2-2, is GAGVSQSPSNKVTEKGKDVELRCDPISGHTALYWYRQSLGQGLEFLIYFQGNSAPDKSGLPSDRFSAERTGGSVSTLTIQRTQQEDSAVYLCASSLWGEPGELFFGEGSRLTVL.

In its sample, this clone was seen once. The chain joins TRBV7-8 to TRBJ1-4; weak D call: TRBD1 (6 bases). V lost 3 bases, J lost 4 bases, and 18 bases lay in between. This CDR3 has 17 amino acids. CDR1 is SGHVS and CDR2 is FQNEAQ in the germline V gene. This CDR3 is CASSFYSGRGRNEKLFF. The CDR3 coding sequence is TGTGCCAGCAGCTTTTATTCTGGCAGGGGCCGTAATGAAAAACTGTTTTTT.

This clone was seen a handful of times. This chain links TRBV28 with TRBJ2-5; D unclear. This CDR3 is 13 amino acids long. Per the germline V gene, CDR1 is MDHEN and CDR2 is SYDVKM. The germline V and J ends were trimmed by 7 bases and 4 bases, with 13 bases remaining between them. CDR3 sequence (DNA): TGTGCCAGCAACACCAGCCCAGGAGAGACCCAGTACTTC. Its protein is CASNTSPGETQYF. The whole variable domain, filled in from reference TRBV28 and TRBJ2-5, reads DVKVTQSSRYLVKRTGEKVFLECVQDMDHENMFWYRQDPGLGLRLIYFSYDVKMKEKGDIPEGYSVSREKKERFSLILESASTNQTSMYLCASNTSPGETQYFGPGTRLLVL.

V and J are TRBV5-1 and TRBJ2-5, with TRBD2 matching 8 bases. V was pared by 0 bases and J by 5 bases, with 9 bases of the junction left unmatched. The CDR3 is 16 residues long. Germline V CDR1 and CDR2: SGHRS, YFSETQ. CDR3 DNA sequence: TGCGCCAGCAGCTTGGAACGTCGCGGGGGGAGGGAGACCCAGTACTTC. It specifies CASSLERRGGRETQYF.

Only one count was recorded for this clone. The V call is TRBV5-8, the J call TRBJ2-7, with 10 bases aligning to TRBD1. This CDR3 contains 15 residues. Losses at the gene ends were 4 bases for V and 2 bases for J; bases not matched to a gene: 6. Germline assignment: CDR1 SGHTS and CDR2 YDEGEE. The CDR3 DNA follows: TGTGCCAGCAGCGGCCGGGACAGGGGACCCTACGAGCAGTACTTC. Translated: CASSGRDRGPYEQYF. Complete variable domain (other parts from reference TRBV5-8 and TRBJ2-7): EAGVTQSPTHLIKTRGQQATLRCSPISGHTSVYWYQQALGLGLQFLLWYDEGEERNRGNFPPRFSGRQFPNYSSELNVNALELEDSALYLCASSGRDRGPYEQYFGPGTRLTVT.

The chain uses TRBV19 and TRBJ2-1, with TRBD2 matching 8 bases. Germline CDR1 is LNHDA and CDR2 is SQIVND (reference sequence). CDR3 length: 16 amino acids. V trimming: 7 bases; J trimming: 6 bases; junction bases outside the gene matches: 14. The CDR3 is CASTAGGYRGINEQFF. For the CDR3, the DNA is TGTGCCAGTACGGCGGGAGGATATCGCGGGATCAATGAGCAGTTCTTC.